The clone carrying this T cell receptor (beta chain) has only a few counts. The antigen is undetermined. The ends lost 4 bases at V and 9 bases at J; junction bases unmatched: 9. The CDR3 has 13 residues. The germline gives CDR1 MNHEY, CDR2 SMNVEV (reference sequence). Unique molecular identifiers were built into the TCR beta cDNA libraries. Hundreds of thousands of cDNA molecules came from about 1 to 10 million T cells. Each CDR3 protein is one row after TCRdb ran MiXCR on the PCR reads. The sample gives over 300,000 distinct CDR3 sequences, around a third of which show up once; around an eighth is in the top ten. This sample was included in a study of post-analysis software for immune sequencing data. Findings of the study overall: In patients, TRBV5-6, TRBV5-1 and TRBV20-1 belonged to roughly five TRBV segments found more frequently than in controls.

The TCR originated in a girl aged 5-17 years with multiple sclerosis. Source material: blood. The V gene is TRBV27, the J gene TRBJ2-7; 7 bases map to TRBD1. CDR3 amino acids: CASSWDSGSRQYF. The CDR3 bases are TGTGCCAGCAGTTGGGACAGCGGAAGCAGGCAGTACTTC.